Below, one TCR beta chain is given with its context. These data belong to a study of blood T cell repertoires in COVID-19. CDR1 and CDR2 from the germline V gene are LNHDA and SQIVND (reference sequence). V lost 5 bases and J lost 4; bases outside the gene matches: 5. The CDR3 is made up of 15 amino acids. Authors' methods: The assay estimated nucleated cells by amplifying reference gene primers. Using immunoSEQ multiplex PCR, the repertoire was profiled, and TCRdb retains in-frame clones only, with some absent. That table supplies the V and J calls and clone size; D and trimming were determined from the DNA. The sample contains some 300,000 clones, roughly 91% of which appear only once.

The J gene is TRBJ2-2, the V gene TRBV19; 9 bases are shared with TRBD1. The sequence was obtained from a woman in her forties or fifties who had been exposed to COVID-19. Specimen: PBMCs or T cells enriched from blood (not recorded which). CDR3 in DNA: TGTGCCAGTAGTCGGGACAGGGAGGGCACCGGGGAGCTGTTTTTT. The encoded protein is CASSRDREGTGELFF.